These 21 T cell receptor beta chains were sequenced from one sample in a study of human versus mouse CDR3 diversity and MHC coevolution. Clones were sequenced by immunoSEQ multiplex PCR, and TCRdb holds only the in-frame ones, with some missing. Of around 74,000 clones listed, 85% to 95% are singletons. The sequenced sample was naive CD4+ T cells from blood. Regarding subset: CD45RO-negative CD62L-positive naive CD4 T cells. These receptors came from a person between 25 and 69 years old in good health.

The V and J genes are TRBV5-1 and TRBJ1-1; D is perhaps TRBD1 (6 bases). CDR1 SGHRS and CDR2 YFSETQ come from the germline V gene. The V gene lost 4 bases and the J gene lost 1 base, with 11 bases spanning the gap. CDR3 length: 14 amino acids. The CDR3 nucleotides are TGCGCCAGCAGCCGGGAGGACAGGAACACTGAAGCTTTCTTT. It encodes CASSREDRNTEAFF.

The V gene is TRBV5-6, the J gene TRBJ1-2, with D possibly TRBD1 on 6 matching bases. Germline values: CDR1 SGHDT, CDR2 YYEEEE. V lost 5 bases and J 2 bases, leaving 10 bases between the germline ends. There are 13 residues in the CDR3. CDR3 sequence: CASRRTVNYGYTF. In DNA form, the CDR3 reads TGTGCCAGCAGGCGGACAGTAAACTATGGCTACACCTTC.

Concerning this clone: A read error may account for a junction end that differs from germline. The chain couples TRBV4-1 to TRBJ1-4; D is possibly TRBD1 (6 bases). Germline lookup yields CDR1 MGHRA and CDR2 YSYEKL. CDR3 size: 15 residues. The CDR3 spells CASSQVDRTSEKLLF. CDR3 DNA sequence: TGCGCCAGCAGCCAAGTGGACAGAACCTCTGAAAAACTGCTTTTT.

The rearrangement links TRBV5-1 to TRBJ1-1; TRBD1 is a possible D gene (6 bases). CDR1 SGHRS and CDR2 YFSETQ come from the germline V gene. CDR3 size: 15 residues. V was shortened by 3 bases and J by 1 base, with 13 bases between the two germline ends. The CDR3 nucleotides read TGCGCCAGCAGCTCGGGAACAGGGTGGAACACTGAAGCTTTCTTT. Its translation is CASSSGTGWNTEAFF.

This chain uses TRBV5-4 with TRBJ1-2; D unclear. The germline V and J ends were trimmed by 0 bases and 8 bases, with 8 bases remaining between them. This CDR3 has 12 residues. The germline gives CDR1 SGHNT, CDR2 YYREEE (reference sequence). CDR3 bases: TGTGCCAGCAGCTTGGGCGGTGAAGGCTACACCTTC. Its translation is CASSLGGEGYTF.

V is TRBV10-3 and J is TRBJ1-1; TRBD1 matches at 7 bases. J was trimmed by 6 bases and V by 6 bases; bases with no gene match: 7. CDR1 ENHRY and CDR2 SYGVKD come from the germline V gene. This CDR3 spans 13 amino acids. The CDR3 protein is CAIREGQSAEAFF. In DNA, the CDR3 is TGTGCCATCAGAGAGGGACAGAGCGCTGAAGCTTTCTTT.

V usage is TRBV27 and J usage is TRBJ1-5, with TRBD1 matching 9 bases. The CDR3 length is 15 residues. Unmatched junction bases numbered 9, after V lost 5 bases and J lost 7 bases. The germline CDR1 and CDR2 sequences are MNHEY and SMNVEV (reference sequence). CDR3 amino acids: CASSPTTGGGQPQHF. The CDR3 DNA reads as TGTGCCAGCAGTCCCACAACAGGGGGCGGGCAGCCCCAGCATTTT.

The chain carries TRBV5-5 and TRBJ2-1; no definite D call. Per the germline V gene, CDR1 is SGHKS and CDR2 is YYEKEE (reference sequence). Trimming took 0 bases from V and 6 from J, leaving 10 bases between them. The CDR3 totals 14 residues. The CDR3 reads CASSLVSRVNEQFF. The CDR3 DNA follows: TGTGCCAGCAGCTTGGTGTCACGGGTCAATGAGCAGTTCTTC.

This chain uses TRBV28 with TRBJ1-2; D not resolved. The CDR3 runs 15 residues. V was shortened by 2 bases and J by 0 bases, with 10 bases between the two germline ends. Germline values: CDR1 MDHEN, CDR2 SYDVKM. CDR3 loop: CASSLKGGPNYGYTF. CDR3 sequence (DNA): TGTGCCAGCAGTTTAAAGGGAGGTCCTAACTATGGCTACACCTTC.

The J gene is TRBJ2-7, the V gene TRBV7-9; 7 bases line up with TRBD2. The junction had 1 base not matched to a gene; V was cut back by 4 bases and J by 7 bases. CDR3 length equals 11 residues. Germline V CDR1 and CDR2: SEHNR, FQNEAQ (reference sequence). CDR3 bases: TGTGCCAGCAGCTCCGGGGGGGAGCAGTACTTC. This gives the protein CASSSGGEQYF.

The gene calls are TRBV19 and TRBJ1-5; no definite D call. The CDR3 contains 18 residues. Germline V gene sequence: CDR1 LNHDA, CDR2 SQIVND (reference sequence). The ends were cut back, 0 bases at V and 0 bases at J, with 15 bases in the middle. CDR3 sequence (DNA): TGTGCCAGTAGTATAGAGACGGTGGAGATTTATAGCAATCAGCCCCAGCATTTT. It encodes CASSIETVEIYSNQPQHF.

V and J are TRBV18 and TRBJ1-3; 8 bases line up with TRBD1. CDR3 size: 14 residues. From germline, CDR1 is KGHSH and CDR2 LQKENI. Trimming removed 4 bases from V and 4 bases from J; junction bases left unmatched: 3. The CDR3 nucleotides are TGTGCCAGCTCACAAGGGACAGGAGGAAACACCATATATTTT. It is translated as CASSQGTGGNTIYF.

The chain employs TRBV2 and TRBJ2-3; 8 bases map to TRBD2. CDR1 is SNHLY, CDR2 FYNNEI, per germline. The trim removed 0 bases at V and 6 bases at J, leaving 5 bases unmatched. CDR3 size: 15 residues. The CDR3 loop is CASSEAGTRADTQYF. In nucleotides, the CDR3 is TGTGCCAGCAGTGAAGCCGGGACTAGGGCGGATACGCAGTATTTT.

This clone was seen just once. CDR3 protein: CAISAGSSEPGANVLTF. In DNA, the CDR3 is TGTGCCATCAGTGCGGGAAGCTCTGAGCCCGGGGCCAACGTCCTGACTTTC. This rearrangement joins TRBV10-3 to TRBJ2-6; possibly TRBD2 for D (5 bases). The V gene's germline CDR1 is ENHRY and CDR2 SYGVKD. This CDR3 region has 17 residues. The ends were cut back, 4 bases at V and 4 bases at J, with 17 bases in the middle.

There are a few counts of this clone. The rearrangement links TRBV6-6 to TRBJ1-4; tentative D call: TRBD1 (5 bases). The CDR3 extends over 14 amino acids. V dropped 5 bases and J dropped 7 bases, with 14 bases sitting between them. CDR1 and CDR2 (germline): MNHNY, SVGAGI (reference sequence). In nucleotides, the CDR3 is TGTGCCAGCAGTCTCGGGGGTGGGAGTGAAAAACTGTTTTTT. This translates into CASSLGGGSEKLFF.

The chain employs TRBV6-1 and TRBJ1-2; 7 bases match TRBD1. The V segment lost 6 bases and the J segment 6 bases; nucleotides outside the gene matches: 7. The CDR3 runs to 13 residues. Germline lookup yields CDR1 MNHNS and CDR2 SASEGT. CDR3 sequence: CASRERQGNGYTF. CDR3 nucleotides: TGTGCCAGCAGGGAACGACAGGGTAATGGCTACACCTTC.

This chain uses TRBV4-1 with TRBJ2-1; 14 bases agree with TRBD2. The J segment lost 7 bases and the V segment lost 0 bases, leaving 17 bases of the junction unmatched. The CDR3 has 21 amino acids. CDR1 and CDR2 from the germline V gene are MGHRA and YSYEKL. As DNA, the CDR3 is TGCGCCAGCAGCCAAGACCCCCCCGTTAGACTAGCGGGGGGGCTCAGGAATGAGCAGTTCTTC. It specifies CASSQDPPVRLAGGLRNEQFF.

The chain employs TRBV19 and TRBJ2-6, with 7 bases matching TRBD2. V dropped 2 bases and J dropped 2; count of bases not matched to a gene: 9. There are 18 residues in the CDR3. Germline loops: CDR1 LNHDA, CDR2 SQIVND (reference sequence). The CDR3 DNA reads TGTGCCAGTAGTATATTCGGGGGGTTTTCGACTGGGGCCAACGTCCTGACTTTC. Amino acids: CASSIFGGFSTGANVLTF.

V gene TRBV7-7 combines with J gene TRBJ1-1, with D unclear. Germline CDR1 SSHAT, CDR2 FNYEAQ (reference sequence). Between the trimmed V and J ends, which lost 5 bases and 0 bases, there was a span of 7 bases. The CDR3 runs 13 residues. DNA for the CDR3: TGTGCCAGCAGCCCCTCTCTGAACACTGAAGCTTTCTTT. Amino acid sequence: CASSPSLNTEAFF.

V and J are TRBV18 and TRBJ2-1; TRBD2 matches at 11 bases. Germline assignment: CDR1 KGHSH and CDR2 LQKENI. J lost 5 bases, V lost 0 bases, and 6 bases had no gene match. This CDR3 contains 17 residues. The CDR3 bases are TGTGCCAGCTCACCACCGCTCGGGACTAGCGGCAACAATGAGCAGTTCTTC. It yields the protein CASSPPLGTSGNNEQFF. Full variable domain (missing parts from reference TRBV18 and TRBJ2-1): NAGVMQNPRHLVRRRGQEARLRCSPMKGHSHVYWYRQLPEEGLKFMVYLQKENIIDESGMPKERFSAEFPKEGPSILRIQQVVRGDSAAYFCASSPPLGTSGNNEQFFGPGTRLTVL.

This clone was seen only a few times. This chain joins TRBV14 and TRBJ1-6, with TRBD1 identical over 7 bases. V was clipped by 3 bases and J by 0 bases; unmatched bases: 2. The germline V gene has CDR1 SGHDN and CDR2 FVKESK. The CDR3 is 16 amino acids. The CDR3 region has the DNA TGTGCCAGCAGCCAGACAGGGAACTCCTATAATTCACCCCTCCACTTT. Amino acids: CASSQTGNSYNSPLHF. The complete variable domain, with remaining parts taken from reference TRBV14 and TRBJ1-6, reads EAGVTQFPSHSVIEKGQTVTLRCDPISGHDNLYWYRRVMGKEIKFLLHFVKESKQDESGMPNNRFLAERTGGTYSTLKVQPAELEDSGVYFCASSQTGNSYNSPLHFGNGTRLTVT.